Detailed here is one T cell receptor (beta chain). Sequencing used immunoSEQ multiplex PCR; TCRdb keeps in-frame clones, though not all of them. The data show 98,000 or so clones, with 70% to 80% seen just once and about 10% held by the top ten. These data originate in a study of control samples from healthy donors and cancer patients. The trim removed 5 bases at V and 4 bases at J, leaving 9 bases unmatched. Germline V gives CDR1 SGHTA, CDR2 FQGNSA. The CDR3 extends over 15 amino acids. The chain combines TRBV7-2 with TRBJ2-5; TRBD2 aligns across 8 bases. Sequenced sample: blood. This TCR derives from a woman aged 25 to 45 in good health. CDR3: CASSTQRGLSETQYF. The CDR3 DNA sequence: TGTGCCAGCAGCACCCAGCGGGGGTTGTCAGAGACCCAGTACTTC.